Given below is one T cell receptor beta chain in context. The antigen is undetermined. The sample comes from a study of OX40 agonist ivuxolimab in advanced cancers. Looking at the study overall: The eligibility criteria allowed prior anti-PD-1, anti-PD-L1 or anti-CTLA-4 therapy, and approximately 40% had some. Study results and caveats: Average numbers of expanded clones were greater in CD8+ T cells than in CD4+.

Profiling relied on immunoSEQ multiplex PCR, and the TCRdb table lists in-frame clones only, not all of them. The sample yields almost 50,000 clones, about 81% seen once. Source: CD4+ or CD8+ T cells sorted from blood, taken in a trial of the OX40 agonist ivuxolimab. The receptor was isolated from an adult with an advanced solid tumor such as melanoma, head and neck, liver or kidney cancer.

The CDR3 protein is CASSQDRVGYGYTF. The CDR3 region has the DNA TGTGCCAGCAGCCAAGACAGGGTAGGATATGGCTACACCTTC. V and J are TRBV6-6 and TRBJ1-2, with 7 bases aligning to TRBD1. CDR1 is MNHNY, CDR2 SVGAGI, per germline (reference sequence). CDR3 length equals 14 residues. J was trimmed by 5 bases and V by 6 bases; bases with no gene match: 9.